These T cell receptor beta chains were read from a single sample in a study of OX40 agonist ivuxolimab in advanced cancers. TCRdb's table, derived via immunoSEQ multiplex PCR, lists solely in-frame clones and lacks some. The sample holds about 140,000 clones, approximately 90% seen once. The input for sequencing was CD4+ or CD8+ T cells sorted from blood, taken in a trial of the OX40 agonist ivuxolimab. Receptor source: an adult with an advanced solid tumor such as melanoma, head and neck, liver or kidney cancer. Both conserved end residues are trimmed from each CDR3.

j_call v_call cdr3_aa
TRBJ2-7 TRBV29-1 SVSGLAELLSYEQY
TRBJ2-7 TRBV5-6 ASSLAGSYEQY
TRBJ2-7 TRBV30 AWGPPDRVYEQY
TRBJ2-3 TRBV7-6 ASSVGTGYSTDTQY
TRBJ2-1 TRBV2 ASSDPTLLGHEQF
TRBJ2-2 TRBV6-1 ASSEAPGTNTGELF
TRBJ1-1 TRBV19 ASSISGGSNTEAF
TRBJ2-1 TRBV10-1 ASAENARNEQF
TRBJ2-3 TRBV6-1 ASSSSGRQDTQY
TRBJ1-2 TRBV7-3 ASSYGVNYGYT
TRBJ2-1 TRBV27 ASSLSGGAPYNEQF
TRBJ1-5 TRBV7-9 ASSLTGSGVGNQPQH
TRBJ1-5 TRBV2 ASSTRVDNQPQH
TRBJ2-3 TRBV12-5 ASGLEDTQY
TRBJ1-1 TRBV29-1 SAVAGQGDTEAF
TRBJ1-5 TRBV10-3 AIRTKAQPQH
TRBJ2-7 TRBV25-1 ASRDRLTYEQY